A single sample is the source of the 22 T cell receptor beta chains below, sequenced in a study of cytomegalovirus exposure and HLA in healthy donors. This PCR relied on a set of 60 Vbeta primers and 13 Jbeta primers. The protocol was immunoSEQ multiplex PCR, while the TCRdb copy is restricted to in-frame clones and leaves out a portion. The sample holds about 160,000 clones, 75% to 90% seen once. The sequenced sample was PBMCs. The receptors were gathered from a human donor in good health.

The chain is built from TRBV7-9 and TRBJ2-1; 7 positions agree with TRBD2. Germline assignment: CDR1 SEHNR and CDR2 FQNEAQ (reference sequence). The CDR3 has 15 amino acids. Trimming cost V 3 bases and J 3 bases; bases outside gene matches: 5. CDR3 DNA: TGTGCCAGCAGCTTGGCGGGGGTCAACTACAATGAGCAGTTCTTC. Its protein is CASSLAGVNYNEQFF.

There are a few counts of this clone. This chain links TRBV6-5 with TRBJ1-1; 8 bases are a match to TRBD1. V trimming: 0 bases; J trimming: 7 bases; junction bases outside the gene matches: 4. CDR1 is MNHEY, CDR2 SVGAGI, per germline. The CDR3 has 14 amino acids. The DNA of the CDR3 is TGTGCCAGCAGTTACTCCGACAGGGGAAATGAAGCTTTCTTT. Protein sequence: CASSYSDRGNEAFF.

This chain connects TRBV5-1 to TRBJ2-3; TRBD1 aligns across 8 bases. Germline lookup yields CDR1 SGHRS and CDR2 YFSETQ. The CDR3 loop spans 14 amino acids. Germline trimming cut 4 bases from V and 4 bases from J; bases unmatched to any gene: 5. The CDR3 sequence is CASSGTGAADTQYF. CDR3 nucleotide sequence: TGCGCCAGCAGCGGGACAGGTGCCGCAGATACGCAGTATTTT.

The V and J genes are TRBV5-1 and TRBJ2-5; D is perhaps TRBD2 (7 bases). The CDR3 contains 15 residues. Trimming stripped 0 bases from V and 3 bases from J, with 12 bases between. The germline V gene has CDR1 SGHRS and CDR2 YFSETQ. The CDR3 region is CASSLDGGGEETQYF. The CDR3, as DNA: TGCGCCAGCAGCTTGGATGGGGGGGGCGAAGAGACCCAGTACTTC. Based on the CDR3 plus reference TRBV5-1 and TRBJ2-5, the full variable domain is KAGVTQTPRYLIKTRGQQVTLSCSPISGHRSVSWYQQTPGQGLQFLFEYFSETQRNKGNFPGRFSGRQFSNSRSEMNVSTLELGDSALYLCASSLDGGGEETQYFGPGTRLLVL.

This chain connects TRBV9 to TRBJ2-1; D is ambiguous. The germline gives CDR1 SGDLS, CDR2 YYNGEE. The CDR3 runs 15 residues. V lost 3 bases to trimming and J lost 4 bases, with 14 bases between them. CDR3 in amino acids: CASSGSLVSYNEQFF. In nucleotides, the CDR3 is TGTGCCAGCAGCGGATCTCTTGTTAGTTACAATGAGCAGTTCTTC.

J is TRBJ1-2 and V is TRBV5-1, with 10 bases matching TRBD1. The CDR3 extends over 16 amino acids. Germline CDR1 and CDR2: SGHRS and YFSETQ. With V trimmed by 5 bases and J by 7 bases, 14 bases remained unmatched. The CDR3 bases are TGCGCCAGCAGGACAGGGGGCGCTTTTGGCCCGGGTGGCTACACCTTC. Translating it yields CASRTGGAFGPGGYTF.

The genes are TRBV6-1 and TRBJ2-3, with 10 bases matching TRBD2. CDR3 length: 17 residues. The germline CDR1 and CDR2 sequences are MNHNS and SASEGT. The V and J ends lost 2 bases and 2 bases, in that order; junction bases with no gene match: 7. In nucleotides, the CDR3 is TGTGCCAGCAGTGAAAGCTGGACTAGCGGTGTCACAGATACGCAGTATTTT. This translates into CASSESWTSGVTDTQYF.

Here the CDR3 reads CASSSDQYQETQYF. Written as DNA, the CDR3 is TGTGCCAGCAGCTCTGATCAGTACCAAGAGACCCAGTACTTC. This rearrangement joins TRBV5-6 to TRBJ2-5; D gene uncertain. Germline loops: CDR1 SGHDT, CDR2 YYEEEE. V was shortened by 3 bases and J by 0 bases, with 9 bases between the two germline ends. The CDR3 covers 14 residues.

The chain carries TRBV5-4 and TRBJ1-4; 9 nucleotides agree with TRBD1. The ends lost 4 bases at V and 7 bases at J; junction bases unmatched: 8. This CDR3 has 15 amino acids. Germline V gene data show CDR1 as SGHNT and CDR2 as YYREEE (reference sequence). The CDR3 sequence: CASSTRQGGGEKLFF. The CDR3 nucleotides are TGTGCCAGCAGCACTAGACAGGGGGGAGGTGAAAAACTGTTTTTT. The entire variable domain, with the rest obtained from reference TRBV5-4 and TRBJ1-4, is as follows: ETGVTQSPTHLIKTRGQQVTLRCSSQSGHNTVSWYQQALGQGPQFIFQYYREEENGRGNFPPRFSGLQFPNYSSELNVNALELDDSALYLCASSTRQGGGEKLFFGSGTQLSVL.

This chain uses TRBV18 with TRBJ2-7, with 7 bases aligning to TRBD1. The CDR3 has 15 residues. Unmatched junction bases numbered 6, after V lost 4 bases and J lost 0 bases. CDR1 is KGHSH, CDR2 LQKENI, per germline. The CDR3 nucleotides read TGTGCCAGCTCACACGACAGGGCCCCCTCCTACGAGCAGTACTTC. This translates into CASSHDRAPSYEQYF. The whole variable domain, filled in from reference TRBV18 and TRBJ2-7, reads NAGVMQNPRHLVRRRGQEARLRCSPMKGHSHVYWYRQLPEEGLKFMVYLQKENIIDESGMPKERFSAEFPKEGPSILRIQQVVRGDSAAYFCASSHDRAPSYEQYFGPGTRLTVT.

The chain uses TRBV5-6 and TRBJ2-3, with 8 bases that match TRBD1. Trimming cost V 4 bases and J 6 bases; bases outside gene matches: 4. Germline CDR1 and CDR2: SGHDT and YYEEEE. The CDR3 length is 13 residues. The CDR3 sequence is CASSPWTGDTQYF. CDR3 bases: TGTGCCAGCAGCCCCTGGACAGGGGATACGCAGTATTTT.

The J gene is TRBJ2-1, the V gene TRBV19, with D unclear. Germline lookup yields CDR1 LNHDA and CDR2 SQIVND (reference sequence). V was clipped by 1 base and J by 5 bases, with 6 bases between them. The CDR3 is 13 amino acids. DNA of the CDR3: TGTGCCAGTAGTATAGTCGGAGACAATGAGCAGTTCTTC. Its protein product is CASSIVGDNEQFF.

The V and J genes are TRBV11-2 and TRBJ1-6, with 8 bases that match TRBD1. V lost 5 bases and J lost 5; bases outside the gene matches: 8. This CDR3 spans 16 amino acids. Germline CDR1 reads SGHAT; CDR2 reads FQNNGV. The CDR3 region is CASSPRTGLDNSPLHF. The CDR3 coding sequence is TGTGCCAGCAGCCCTAGGACAGGGCTGGATAATTCACCCCTCCACTTT.

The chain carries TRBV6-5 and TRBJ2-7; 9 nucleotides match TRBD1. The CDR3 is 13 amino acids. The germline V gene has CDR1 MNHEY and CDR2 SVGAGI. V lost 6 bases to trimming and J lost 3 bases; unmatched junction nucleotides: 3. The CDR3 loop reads CASSRDRVYEQYF. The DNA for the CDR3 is TGTGCCAGCAGCCGGGACAGGGTCTACGAGCAGTACTTC.

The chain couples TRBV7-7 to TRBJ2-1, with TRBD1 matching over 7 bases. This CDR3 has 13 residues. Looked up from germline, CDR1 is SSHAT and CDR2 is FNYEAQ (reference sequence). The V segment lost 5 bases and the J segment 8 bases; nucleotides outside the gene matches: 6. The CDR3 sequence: CASSRTGGDEQFF. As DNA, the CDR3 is TGTGCCAGCAGCAGGACAGGCGGAGATGAGCAGTTCTTC. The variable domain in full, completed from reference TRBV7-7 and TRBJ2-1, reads GAGVSQSPRYKVTKRGQDVTLRCDPISSHATLYWYQQALGQGPEFLTYFNYEAQPDKSGLPSDRFSAERPEGSISTLTIQRTEQRDSAMYRCASSRTGGDEQFFGPGTRLTVL.

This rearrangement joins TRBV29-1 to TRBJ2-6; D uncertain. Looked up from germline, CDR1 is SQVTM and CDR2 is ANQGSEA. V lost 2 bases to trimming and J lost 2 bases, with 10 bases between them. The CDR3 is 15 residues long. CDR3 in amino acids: CSVEIWQAGANVLTF. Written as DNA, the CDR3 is TGCAGCGTTGAAATTTGGCAGGCTGGGGCCAACGTCCTGACTTTC.

The CDR3 DNA follows: TGTGCCAGCAGCTTACATGAGGGGGCCGGGGAGCTGTTTTTT. Translating gives CASSLHEGAGELFF. The gene calls are TRBV7-7 and TRBJ2-2; possible D gene TRBD1, 6 bases. Germline V CDR1 and CDR2: SSHAT, FNYEAQ (reference sequence). The CDR3 is 14 amino acids. Deletions cut 2 bases from V and 6 bases from J, with 10 bases between.

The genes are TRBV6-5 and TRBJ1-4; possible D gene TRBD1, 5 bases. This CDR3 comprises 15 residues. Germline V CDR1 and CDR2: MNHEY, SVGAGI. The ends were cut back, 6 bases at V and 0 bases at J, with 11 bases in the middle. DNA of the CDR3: TGTGCCAGCAGCAGACAGCCTGCAACTAATGAAAAACTGTTTTTT. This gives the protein CASSRQPATNEKLFF.

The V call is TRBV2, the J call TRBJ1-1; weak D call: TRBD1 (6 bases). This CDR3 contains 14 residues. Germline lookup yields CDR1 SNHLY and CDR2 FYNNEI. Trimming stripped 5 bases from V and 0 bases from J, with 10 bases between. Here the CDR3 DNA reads TGTGCCAGCAGTTCGGGACACTTGAACACTGAAGCTTTCTTT. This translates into CASSSGHLNTEAFF. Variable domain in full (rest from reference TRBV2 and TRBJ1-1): EPEVTQTPSHQVTQMGQEVILRCVPISNHLYFYWYRQILGQKVEFLVSFYNNEISEKSEIFDDQFSVERPDGSNFTLKIRSTKLEDSAMYFCASSSGHLNTEAFFGQGTRLTVV.

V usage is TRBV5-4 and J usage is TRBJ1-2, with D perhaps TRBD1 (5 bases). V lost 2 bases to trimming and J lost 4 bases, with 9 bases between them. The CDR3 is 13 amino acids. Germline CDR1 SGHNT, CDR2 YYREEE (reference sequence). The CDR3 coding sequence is TGTGCCAGCAGCTTCCCGGGACTCTATGGCTACACCTTC. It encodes CASSFPGLYGYTF.

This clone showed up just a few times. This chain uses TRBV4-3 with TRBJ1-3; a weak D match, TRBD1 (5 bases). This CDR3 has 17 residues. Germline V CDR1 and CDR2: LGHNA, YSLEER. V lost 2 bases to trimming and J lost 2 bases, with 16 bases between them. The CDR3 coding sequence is TGCGCCAGCAGCCAATCCCCCCTACGGGGGGCTGGAAACACCATATATTTT. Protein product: CASSQSPLRGAGNTIYF.

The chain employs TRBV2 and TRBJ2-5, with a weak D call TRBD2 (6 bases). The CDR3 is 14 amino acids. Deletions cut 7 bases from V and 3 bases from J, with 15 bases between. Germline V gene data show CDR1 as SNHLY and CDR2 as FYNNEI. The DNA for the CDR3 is TGTGCCAGCAACTCGGGACTGTCCAAAGAGACCCAGTACTTC. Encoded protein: CASNSGLSKETQYF.